The T cell receptor (beta chain) described here comes from a study of response to subunit inactivated influenza vaccine. This clonotype was observed a handful of times. TCRdb analysed the RT-PCR reads with MiXCR anew, one entry per CDR3 protein. Of about 540,000 distinct CDR3 sequences in the sample, 20% to 25% were seen once. These data were likewise used in another study, on T cells expressing NK-cell markers. That work contributes: UMIs accompanied the 5'RACE template switching by which TCR beta cDNA was made. In a group of 5 to 7 donors, dominant NKG2C+ clonotypes represented about 1.0-8% of CD8+ T cells.

This TCR was recovered from a man aged 50 or older who received an inactivated influenza vaccine. The material was CD4+ T cells sorted from PBMCs, obtained 11 to 12 days after vaccination.

The CDR3 spells CSARVLAGYSSNYEQYF. CDR3 DNA: TGCAGTGCCAGGGTCCTAGCGGGGTATAGTTCAAACTACGAGCAGTACTTC. The chain combines TRBV20-1 with TRBJ2-7, with 9 bases matching TRBD2. The CDR3 is 17 residues long. V lost 6 bases to trimming and J lost 3 bases; unmatched junction nucleotides: 18. The V gene's germline CDR1 is DFQATT and CDR2 SNEGSKA (reference sequence).